Below are 13 T cell receptor beta chains sequenced from a single sample in a study of T cell repertoires in cytomegalovirus infection. MiXCR was run by TCRdb on the reads, yielding one entry per CDR3 protein. The table includes 150,000 to 200,000 distinct CDR3 sequences, approximately 30% detected once. The specimen sequenced was PBMCs. These receptors were obtained from a human donor in good health (CMV status not recorded). Some clones in this sample may be carry-over from other donors' samples.

This clonotype was detected many times. This rearrangement joins TRBV15 to TRBJ1-1; 12 bases match TRBD1. V lost 7 bases, J lost 7 bases, and 7 bases stayed unmatched. Germline V CDR1 and CDR2: LNHNV, YYDKDF (reference sequence). This CDR3 has 14 amino acids. In DNA form, the CDR3 reads TGTGCCACCACCCGGGACAGGGGGCTTGGTGAAGCTTTCTTT. Translated: CATTRDRGLGEAFF.

CDR3 in DNA: TGTGCCAGCAGCGGCGCGGACGCAAATGAGCAGTTCTTC. It codes for CASSGADANEQFF. V gene TRBV7-2 combines with J gene TRBJ2-1; D not certain. The CDR3 totals 13 residues. The germline V gene encodes CDR1 SGHTA and CDR2 FQGNSA. V lost 5 bases and J lost 7, with 12 bases in between.

This clonotype was seen repeatedly, ten times or more. The gene calls are TRBV7-2 and TRBJ2-1; 12 nucleotides match TRBD2. The trim removed 1 base at V and 8 bases at J, leaving 6 bases unmatched. The CDR3 extends over 16 amino acids. Germline CDR1 is SGHTA and CDR2 is FQGNSA. This chain's CDR3 is CASSLEASGGADEQFF. Written as DNA, the CDR3 is TGTGCCAGCAGCTTAGAGGCTAGCGGGGGGGCAGATGAGCAGTTCTTC.

The chain joins TRBV30 to TRBJ2-1; 9 nucleotides match TRBD1. V lost 8 bases, J lost 14 bases, and 7 bases stayed unmatched. Germline V CDR1 and CDR2: GTSNPN, SVGIG (reference sequence). This CDR3 contains 10 residues. This CDR3 is CAGGQGGKFF. CDR3 nucleotide sequence: TGTGCCGGGGGACAGGGCGGGAAGTTCTTC.

The genes are TRBV12-3 or TRBV12-4 and TRBJ1-2, with D perhaps matching TRBD1 (6 bases). V dropped 7 bases and J dropped 9 bases, with 15 bases sitting between them. This CDR3 region has 12 residues. The CDR3 loop reads CASTGGDRRYTF. For the CDR3, the DNA is TGTGCCAGCACCGGGGGCGATCGGCGCTACACCTTC.

This clonotype appeared a few times. The chain employs TRBV19 and TRBJ2-6; D possibly corresponds to TRBD2 (6 bases). The germline gives CDR1 LNHDA, CDR2 SQIVND (reference sequence). V lost 5 bases to trimming and J lost 1 base, with 18 bases between them. The CDR3 runs 18 residues. The CDR3 nucleotides read TGTGCCAGTAGTCCGGACCGCGGGGCGATTTCTGGGGCCAACGTCCTGACTTTC. Amino acids: CASSPDRGAISGANVLTF.

A few counts support this clonotype. This chain uses TRBV5-6 with TRBJ2-4; TRBD2 might be the D (5 bases). Germline V gives CDR1 SGHDT, CDR2 YYEEEE. CDR3 length: 11 residues. Trimming removed 3 bases at V and 9 bases at J, with 7 bases between. The CDR3 reads CASSSRGIQYF. CDR3 nucleotides: TGTGCCAGCAGCTCCCGGGGCATTCAGTACTTC.

This clonotype showed up many times. The rearrangement uses TRBV7-6 and TRBJ2-1, with a tentative D call TRBD1 (7 bases). Germline V CDR1 and CDR2: SGHVS, FNYEAQ. With 5 bases removed from V and 8 bases from J, the gap between germline ends came to 19 bases. The CDR3 contains 15 residues. This chain's CDR3 is CASSLLRRGRDEQFF. The CDR3 DNA is TGTGCCAGCAGCCTCTTGAGGAGGGGGCGCGATGAGCAGTTCTTC.

This chain links TRBV6-5 with TRBJ2-6; unclear D gene. Germline CDR1 and CDR2: MNHEY and SVGAGI. Between the trimmed V and J ends, which lost 6 bases and 0 bases, there was a span of 3 bases. The CDR3 is made up of 13 amino acids. The CDR3 DNA sequence: TGTGCCAGCAGGGGCTCTGGGGCCAACGTCCTGACTTTC. Its translation is CASRGSGANVLTF.

This clonotype showed up just a few times. This rearrangement joins TRBV7-2 to TRBJ1-2; 8 nucleotides match TRBD1. CDR1 is SGHTA, CDR2 FQGNSA, per germline. V lost 3 bases to trimming and J lost 2 bases; unmatched junction nucleotides: 5. The CDR3 runs 15 residues. CDR3 sequence: CASSFQGARNYGYTF. In DNA, the CDR3 is TGTGCCAGCAGCTTCCAGGGGGCGAGGAACTATGGCTACACCTTC.

This clonotype was seen more than once but under ten times. CDR3: CASSQEVRDTQYF. DNA for the CDR3: TGCGCCAGCAGCCAAGAGGTTCGGGATACGCAGTATTTT. The chain has TRBV4-1 and TRBJ2-3; no reliable D call. This CDR3 is built from 13 residues. V lost 0 bases and J 6 bases, leaving 7 bases between the germline ends. Germline-derived CDR1 and CDR2 are MGHRA and YSYEKL.

This clonotype was seen at least ten times. The V call is TRBV6-2 or TRBV6-3, the J call TRBJ1-2; no firm D call. Trimming pared 2 bases from V and 4 bases from J, leaving 11 bases between. The CDR3 has 14 residues. From germline, CDR1 is MNHEY and CDR2 SVGEGT. The CDR3 DNA reads as TGTGCCAGCAGTTACGGCAGCAAGATCTATGGCTACACCTTC. It is translated as CASSYGSKIYGYTF.

The V gene is TRBV12-3 or TRBV12-4, the J gene TRBJ1-4; D not resolved. Trimming shortened V by 2 bases and J by 7 bases, and 11 bases separated the two germline ends. There are 14 residues in the CDR3. In DNA, the CDR3 is TGTGCCAGCAGTTTATGGGAGACCCCTGAAAAACTGTTTTTT. This gives the protein CASSLWETPEKLFF.